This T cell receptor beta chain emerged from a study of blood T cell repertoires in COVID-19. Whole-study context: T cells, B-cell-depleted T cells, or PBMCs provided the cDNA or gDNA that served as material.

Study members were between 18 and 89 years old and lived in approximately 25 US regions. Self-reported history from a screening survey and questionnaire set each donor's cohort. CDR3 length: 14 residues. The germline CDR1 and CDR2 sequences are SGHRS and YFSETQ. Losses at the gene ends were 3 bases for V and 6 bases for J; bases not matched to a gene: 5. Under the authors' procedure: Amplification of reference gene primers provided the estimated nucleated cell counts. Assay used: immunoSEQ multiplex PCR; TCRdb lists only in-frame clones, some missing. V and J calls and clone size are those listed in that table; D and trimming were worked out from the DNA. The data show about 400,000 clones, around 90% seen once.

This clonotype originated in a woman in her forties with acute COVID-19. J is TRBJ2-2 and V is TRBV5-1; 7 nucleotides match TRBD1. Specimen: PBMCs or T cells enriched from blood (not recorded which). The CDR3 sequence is CASSSGQVPGELFF. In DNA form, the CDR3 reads TGCGCCAGCAGCTCCGGACAGGTCCCCGGGGAGCTGTTTTTT.